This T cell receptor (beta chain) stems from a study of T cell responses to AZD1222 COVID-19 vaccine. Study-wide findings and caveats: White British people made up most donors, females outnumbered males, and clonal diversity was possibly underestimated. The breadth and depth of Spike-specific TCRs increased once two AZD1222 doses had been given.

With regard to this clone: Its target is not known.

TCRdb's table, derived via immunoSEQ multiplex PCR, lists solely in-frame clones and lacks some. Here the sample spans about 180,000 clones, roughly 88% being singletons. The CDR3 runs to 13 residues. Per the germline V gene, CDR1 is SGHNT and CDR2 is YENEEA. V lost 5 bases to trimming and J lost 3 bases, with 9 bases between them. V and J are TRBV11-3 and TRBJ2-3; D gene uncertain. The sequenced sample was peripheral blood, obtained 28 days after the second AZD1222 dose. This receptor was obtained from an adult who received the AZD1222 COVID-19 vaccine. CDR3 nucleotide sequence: TGTGCCAGCAGCGCCCAAGGGACAGATACGCAGTATTTT. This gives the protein CASSAQGTDTQYF. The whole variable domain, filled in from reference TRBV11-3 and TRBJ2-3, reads EAGVVQSPRYKIIEKKQPVAFWCNPISGHNTLYWYLQNLGQGPELLIRYENEEAVDDSQLPKDRFSAERLKGVDSTLKIQPAELGDSAVYLCASSAQGTDTQYFGPGTRLTVL.